Detailed here is one T cell receptor beta chain. Antigen: not known. PCR primers comprised 60 Vbeta and 13 Jbeta primers. Libraries were prepared by immunoSEQ multiplex PCR; TCRdb keeps only in-frame clonotypes and omits some of them. The sample includes 75,000 to 95,000 clones, roughly 84% of them seen just once. CDR3 length: 14 amino acids. Per the germline V gene, CDR1 is GTSNPN and CDR2 is SVGIG (reference sequence). V was shortened by 3 bases and J by 4 bases, with 15 bases between the two germline ends. This sample is part of a study of cytomegalovirus exposure and HLA in healthy donors. Study results and limitations: Most likely, a cluster of highly shared sequence variants arose as a sequencing artifact.

The chain couples TRBV30 to TRBJ1-1; D unclear. This TCR derives from a man between 18 and 35 years old in good health and CMV-seronegative. The sequenced sample was PBMCs. This chain's CDR3 is CAWSSPLGVTEAFF. DNA of the CDR3: TGTGCCTGGAGCTCACCCCTGGGAGTCACTGAAGCTTTCTTT.